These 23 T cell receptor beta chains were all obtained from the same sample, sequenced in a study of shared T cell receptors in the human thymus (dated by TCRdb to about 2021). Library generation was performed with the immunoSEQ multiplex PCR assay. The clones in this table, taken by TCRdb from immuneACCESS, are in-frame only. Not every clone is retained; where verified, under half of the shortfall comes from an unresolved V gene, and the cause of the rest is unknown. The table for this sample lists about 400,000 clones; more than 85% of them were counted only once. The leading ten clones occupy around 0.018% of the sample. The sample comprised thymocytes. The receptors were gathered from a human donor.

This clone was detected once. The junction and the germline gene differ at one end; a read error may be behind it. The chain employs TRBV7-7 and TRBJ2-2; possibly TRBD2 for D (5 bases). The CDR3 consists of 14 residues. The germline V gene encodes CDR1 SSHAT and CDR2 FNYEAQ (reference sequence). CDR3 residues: CASSLAPEPRELFF. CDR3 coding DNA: TGTGCTAGCAGCTTAGCGCCGGAGCCGCGGGAGCTGTTTTTT.

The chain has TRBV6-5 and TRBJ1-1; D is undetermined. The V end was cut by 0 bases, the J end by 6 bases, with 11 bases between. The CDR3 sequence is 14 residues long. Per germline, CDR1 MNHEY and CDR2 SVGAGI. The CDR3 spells CASSYSGVPPEAFF. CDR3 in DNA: TGTGCCAGCAGTTACTCTGGGGTTCCCCCTGAAGCTTTCTTT.

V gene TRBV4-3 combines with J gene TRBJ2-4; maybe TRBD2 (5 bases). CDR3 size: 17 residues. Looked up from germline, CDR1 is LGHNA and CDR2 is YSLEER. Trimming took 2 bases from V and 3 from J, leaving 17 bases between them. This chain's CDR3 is CASSQRGSPWDKNIQYF. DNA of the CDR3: TGCGCCAGCAGCCAACGGGGTTCCCCATGGGACAAAAACATTCAGTACTTC.

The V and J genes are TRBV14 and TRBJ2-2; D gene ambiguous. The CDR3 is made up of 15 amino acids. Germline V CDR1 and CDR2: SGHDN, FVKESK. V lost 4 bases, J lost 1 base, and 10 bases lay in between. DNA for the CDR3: TGTGCCAGCAGCCTGCCCGACCGGAACACCGGGGAGCTGTTTTTT. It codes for CASSLPDRNTGELFF.

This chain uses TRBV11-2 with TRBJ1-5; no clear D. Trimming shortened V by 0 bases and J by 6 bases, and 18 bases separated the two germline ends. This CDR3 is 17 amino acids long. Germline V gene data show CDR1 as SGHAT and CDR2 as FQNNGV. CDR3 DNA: TGTGCCAGCAGCTTAGATGAGCGGATCTATGTAAGTCAGCCCCAGCATTTT. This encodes CASSLDERIYVSQPQHF.

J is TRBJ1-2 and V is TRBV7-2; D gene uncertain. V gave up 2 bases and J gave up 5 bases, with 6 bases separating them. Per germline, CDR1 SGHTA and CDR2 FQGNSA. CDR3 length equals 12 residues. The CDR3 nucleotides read TGTGCCAGCAGCTTACCAGGTTATGGCTACACCTTC. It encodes CASSLPGYGYTF.

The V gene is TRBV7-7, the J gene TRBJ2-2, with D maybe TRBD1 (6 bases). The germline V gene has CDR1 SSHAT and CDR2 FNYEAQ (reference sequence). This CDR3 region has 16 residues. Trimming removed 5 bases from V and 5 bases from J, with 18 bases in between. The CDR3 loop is CASSHFPGDGTGELFF. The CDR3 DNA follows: TGTGCCAGCAGCCATTTTCCAGGGGACGGGACCGGGGAGCTGTTTTTT.

This CDR3 reads CASSRAPPYEQYF. CDR3 DNA sequence: TGTGCCAGCTCCCGGGCTCCTCCCTACGAGCAGTACTTC. V is TRBV2 and J is TRBJ2-7; D not resolved. Germline V gene sequence: CDR1 SNHLY, CDR2 FYNNEI. This CDR3 region has 13 residues. With 8 bases removed from V and 2 bases from J, the gap between germline ends came to 13 bases.

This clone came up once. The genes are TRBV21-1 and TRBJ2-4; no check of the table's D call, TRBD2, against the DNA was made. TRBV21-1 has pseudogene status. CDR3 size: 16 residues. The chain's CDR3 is CASSKAGSGEWEIQYF. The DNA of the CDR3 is TGTGCCAGCAGCAAAGCGGGTAGCGGGGAATGGGAGATTCAGTACTTC.

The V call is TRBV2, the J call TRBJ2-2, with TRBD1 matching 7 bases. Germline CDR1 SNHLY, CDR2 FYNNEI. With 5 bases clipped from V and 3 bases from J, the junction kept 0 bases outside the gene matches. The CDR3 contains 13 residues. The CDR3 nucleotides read TGTGCCAGCAGTACAGGGGACACCGGGGAGCTGTTTTTT. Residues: CASSTGDTGELFF.

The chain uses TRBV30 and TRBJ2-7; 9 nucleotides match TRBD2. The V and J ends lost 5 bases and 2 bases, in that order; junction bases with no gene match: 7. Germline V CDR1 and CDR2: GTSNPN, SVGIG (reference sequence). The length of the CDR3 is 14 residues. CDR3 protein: CAWGRIAGAYEQYF. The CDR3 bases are TGTGCCTGGGGGCGTATAGCGGGAGCCTACGAGCAGTACTTC.

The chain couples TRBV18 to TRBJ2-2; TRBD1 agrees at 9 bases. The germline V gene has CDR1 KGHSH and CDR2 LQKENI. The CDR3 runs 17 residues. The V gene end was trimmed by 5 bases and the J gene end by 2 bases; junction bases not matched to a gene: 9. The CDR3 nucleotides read TGTGCCAGCTCAACCGGGACAGGGTCCCCTAACACCGGGGAGCTGTTTTTT. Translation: CASSTGTGSPNTGELFF.

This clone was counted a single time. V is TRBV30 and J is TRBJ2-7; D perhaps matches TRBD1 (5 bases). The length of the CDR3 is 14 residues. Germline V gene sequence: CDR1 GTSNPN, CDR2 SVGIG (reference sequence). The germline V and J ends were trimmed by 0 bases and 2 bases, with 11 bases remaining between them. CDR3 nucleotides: TGTGCCTGGAGTGTACATTTAGGGGCCTACGAGCAGTACTTC. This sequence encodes CAWSVHLGAYEQYF.

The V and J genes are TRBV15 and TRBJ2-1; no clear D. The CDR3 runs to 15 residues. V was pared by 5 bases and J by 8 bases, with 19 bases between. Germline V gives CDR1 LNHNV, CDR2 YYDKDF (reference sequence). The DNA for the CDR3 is TGTGCCACCAGCCATCCCGAGTTGGGCGGCGATGAGCAGTTCTTC. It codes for CATSHPELGGDEQFF.

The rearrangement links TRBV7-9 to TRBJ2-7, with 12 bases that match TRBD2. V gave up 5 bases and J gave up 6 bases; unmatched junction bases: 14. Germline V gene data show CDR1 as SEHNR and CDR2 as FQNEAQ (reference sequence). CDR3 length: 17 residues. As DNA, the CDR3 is TGTGCCAGCAGCCCTTACCTCCGGCTAGCGGGAGGGTCCGAGCAGTACTTC. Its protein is CASSPYLRLAGGSEQYF.

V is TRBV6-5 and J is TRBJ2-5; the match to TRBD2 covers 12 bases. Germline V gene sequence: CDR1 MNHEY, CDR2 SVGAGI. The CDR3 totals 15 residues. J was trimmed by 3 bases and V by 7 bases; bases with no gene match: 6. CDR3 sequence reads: CASTRRLAGEETQYF. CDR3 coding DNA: TGTGCCAGCACCCGACGACTAGCGGGAGAAGAGACCCAGTACTTC.

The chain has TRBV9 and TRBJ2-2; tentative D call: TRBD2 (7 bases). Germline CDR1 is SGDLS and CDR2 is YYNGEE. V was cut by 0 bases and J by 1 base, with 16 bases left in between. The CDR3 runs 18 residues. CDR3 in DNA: TGTGCCAGCAGCGTAGAGGGGGAGGGCAGGGAGAACACCGGGGAGCTGTTTTTT. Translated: CASSVEGEGRENTGELFF.

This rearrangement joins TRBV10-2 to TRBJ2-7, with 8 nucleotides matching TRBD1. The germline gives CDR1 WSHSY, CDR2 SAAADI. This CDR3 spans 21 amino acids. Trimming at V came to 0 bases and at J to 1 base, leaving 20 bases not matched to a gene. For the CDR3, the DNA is TGCGCCAGCAGTGAGTCGGATCCGGGACAGGACACTTCCTTCTCTTCCTACGAGCAGTACTTC. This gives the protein CASSESDPGQDTSFSSYEQYF.

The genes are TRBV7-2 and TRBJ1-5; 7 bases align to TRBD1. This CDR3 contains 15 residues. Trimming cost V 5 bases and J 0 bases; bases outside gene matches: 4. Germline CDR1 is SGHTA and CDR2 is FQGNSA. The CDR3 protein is CASSTGTDSNQPQHF. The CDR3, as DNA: TGTGCCAGCAGCACCGGGACAGATAGCAATCAGCCCCAGCATTTT.

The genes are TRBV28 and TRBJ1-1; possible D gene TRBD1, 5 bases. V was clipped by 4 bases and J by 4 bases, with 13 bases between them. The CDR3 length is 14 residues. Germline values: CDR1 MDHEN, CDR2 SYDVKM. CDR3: CASSSGCGITEAFF. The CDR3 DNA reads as TGTGCCAGCAGTTCAGGGTGTGGAATCACTGAAGCTTTCTTT.

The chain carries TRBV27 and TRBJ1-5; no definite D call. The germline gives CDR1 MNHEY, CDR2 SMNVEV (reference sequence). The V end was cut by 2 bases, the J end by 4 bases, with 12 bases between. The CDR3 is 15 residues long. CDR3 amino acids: CASSLSGYLNQPQHF. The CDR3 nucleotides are TGTGCCAGCAGTTTAAGCGGGTATCTGAATCAGCCCCAGCATTTT.

The DNA of the CDR3 is TGTGCCAGCAGCCCAACAGGGGGCGCGTGGACTGAAGCTTTCTTT. It translates to CASSPTGGAWTEAFF. This chain connects TRBV7-8 to TRBJ1-1, with TRBD1 matching 9 bases. The CDR3 consists of 15 residues. CDR1 and CDR2 from the germline V gene are SGHVS and FQNEAQ. V shed 5 bases and J 5 bases; nucleotides not matched to a gene: 9.

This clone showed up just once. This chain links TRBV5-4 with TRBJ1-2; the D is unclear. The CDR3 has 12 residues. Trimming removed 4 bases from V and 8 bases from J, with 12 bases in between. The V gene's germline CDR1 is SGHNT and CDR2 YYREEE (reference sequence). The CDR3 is CASSQRSLGYTF. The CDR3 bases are TGTGCCAGCAGCCAAAGATCCCTAGGCTACACCTTC.